A single sample gave rise to the 2 T cell receptor beta chains below, sequenced in a study of beta chain features in type 1 diabetes (dated by TCRdb to 2017 to 2018). The library came from the immunoSEQ multiplex PCR assay. The entire isolated RNA was reverse transcribed using the High Capacity cDNA Reverse Transcription Kit, and thus expressed TCRB transcripts were sequenced. TCRdb limited this immuneACCESS table to in-frame rearrangements with V and J called. A share of clones is missing; checked studies link under half to unresolved V genes, and the rest is unexplained. Within this sample are roughly 310,000 clones, with approximately 10% of them counted one time only. The biggest ten clones account for just over 0.015% of the sample. Sample: naive CD4+ T cells from blood. Explained via the paper, the cell subset or site label denotes: true naive CD4+ T cells. These TCRs come from a woman aged 25 to 39 in good health.

This clone was detected only a few times. The chain is built from TRBV2 and TRBJ1-1; no definite D call. Germline values: CDR1 SNHLY, CDR2 FYNNEI. Trimming removed 6 bases from V and 1 base from J, with 9 bases in between. This CDR3 is built from 13 residues. The CDR3 loop is CASSWERNTEAFF. In DNA form, the CDR3 reads TGTGCCAGCAGCTGGGAGAGGAACACTGAAGCTTTCTTT.

This clone was seen only a few times. The chain employs TRBV30 and TRBJ2-7, with D possibly matching TRBD2 (6 bases). The CDR3 has 13 residues. Trimming shortened V by 2 bases and J by 5 bases, and 13 bases separated the two germline ends. In germline, CDR1 is GTSNPN, CDR2 SVGIG (reference sequence). DNA of the CDR3: TGTGCCTGGAGTCCGGGGGAGGAAAACGAGCAGTACTTC. This encodes CAWSPGEENEQYF.